The rows below give T cell receptor beta chains drawn from one sample of a study of T-cell reconstitution after alpha-beta-depleted transplantation in children. MiXCR, run by TCRdb on the PCR reads, gives a single entry per CDR3 protein. The repertoire holds around 960,000 distinct CDR3 sequences, with 25% to 30% as singletons. Sequenced here: PBMCs, mostly from graft donor cells, sampled 360 days after TCRalphabeta/CD19-depleted stem cell transplant. The source of these receptors is a boy in the first two years of life who had a stem cell transplant for SCID, so the T cells may come from the graft donor. The CDR3 runs from the conserved cysteine through the conserved F or W. Each record gives: J gene, D gene, clone size, V gene, CDR3 DNA, CDR3 protein. A D gene is named only where the DNA matches it firmly. Not every row has a clone size; where given, it reads once, few, many or a size class.

TRBJ2-5	NA	few	TRBV12-3/TRBV12-4	TGTGCCAGCAGTTTACGGTGGCCCCAAGAGACCCAGTACTTC	CASSLRWPQETQYF
TRBJ2-6	TRBD1	NA	TRBV5-1	TGCGCCAGCAGCTTGGACAGGGGGGCTGGGGCCAACGTCCTGACTTTC	CASSLDRGAGANVLTF
TRBJ2-1	NA	NA	TRBV5-6	TGTGCCAGCAGCCCCCCGCTTGAGTGGGCCGATGAGCAGTTCTTC	CASSPPLEWADEQFF
TRBJ1-5	TRBD1	NA	TRBV12-3/TRBV12-4	TGTGCCAGCAGTACCGGACAGGGACACAATCAGCCCCAGCATTTT	CASSTGQGHNQPQHF
TRBJ2-2	NA	few	TRBV29-1	TGCAGCGTTGATCTTCCCGGGAGCATCGGGGAGCTGTTTTTT	CSVDLPGSIGELFF
TRBJ1-5	NA	NA	TRBV6-5	TGTGCCAGCAGTTTGTATGCAGGGGATTATAGCAATCAGCCCCAGCATTTT	CASSLYAGDYSNQPQHF
TRBJ2-3	NA	NA	TRBV5-6	TGTGCCAGCAGCTTGTTCAGAGATCGTTCAGATACGCAGTATTTT	CASSLFRDRSDTQYF
TRBJ2-1	TRBD1	few	TRBV12-3/TRBV12-4	TGTGCCAGCAGTTGGGGACAGGGCCATGAGCAGTTCTTC	CASSWGQGHEQFF
TRBJ2-7	TRBD1	many	TRBV18	TGTGCCAGCTCATCGGGGACAGTGTACGAGCAGTACTTC	CASSSGTVYEQYF
TRBJ2-5	TRBD2	few	TRBV28	TGTGCCACCCGAGGGACTAGCGTGGAGACCCAGTACTTC	CATRGTSVETQYF
TRBJ2-1	TRBD2	few	TRBV12-3/TRBV12-4	TGTGCCAGCAGCACCGGGACTAGCTCTAATGAGCAGTTCTTC	CASSTGTSSNEQFF
TRBJ2-5	NA	NA	TRBV4-2	TGTGCCAGCAGCCAAGATCTAATCCCTCGGACCCCAGGAGAGACCCAGTACTTC	CASSQDLIPRTPGETQYF
TRBJ2-5	TRBD1	NA	TRBV20-1	TGCAGTGCTAGAGATCTCAGGACAGGGGGTGAGACCCAGTACTTC	CSARDLRTGGETQYF
TRBJ1-1	NA	NA	TRBV5-1	TGCGCCAGCAGCTTGGATTGGACCACACTGAACACTGAAGCTTTCTTT	CASSLDWTTLNTEAFF
TRBJ2-7	NA	NA	TRBV4-1	TGCGCCAGCAGCCAGGCGCAGCTGGTGCCCTACGAGCAGTACTTC	CASSQAQLVPYEQYF
TRBJ1-2	NA	few	TRBV5-1	TGCGCCAGCAGCGGGGGGGACAACTATGGCTACACCTTC	CASSGGDNYGYTF
TRBJ1-1	TRBD1	NA	TRBV6-1	TGTGCCAGCAGTAGACCCGGGACAGGGTCCAGGGGCACTGAAGCTTTCTTT	CASSRPGTGSRGTEAFF
TRBJ1-2	NA	NA	TRBV4-1	TGCGCCAGCAGCCAAGATCAAGGCTTTAACTATGGCTACACCTTC	CASSQDQGFNYGYTF
TRBJ2-2	NA	few	TRBV6-5	TGTGCCAGCGGGAAGGGGGCCGGGGAGCTGTTTTTT	CASGKGAGELFF
TRBJ2-3	TRBD2	NA	TRBV28	TGTGCCAGCAGTTTCGAGCCTAGCGGAGATGACACAGATACGCAGTATTTT	CASSFEPSGDDTDTQYF
TRBJ2-6	NA	NA	TRBV5-1	TGCGCCAGCAGCTTGGCCCGGGACAACTCTGGGGCCAACGTCCTGACTTTC	CASSLARDNSGANVLTF
TRBJ2-3	NA	once	TRBV4-1	TGCGCCAGCAGCCCCCGGCATTCGCGGACAGATACGCAGTATTTT	CASSPRHSRTDTQYF
TRBJ1-1	NA	NA	TRBV7-9	TGTGCCAGCAGCTTAGGATTATCCCACACTGAAGCTTTCTTT	CASSLGLSHTEAFF
TRBJ2-3	TRBD2	NA	TRBV20-1	TGCACAGCGGGACTAGCGGGGGGGCTACCCTATACGCAGTATTTT	CTAGLAGGLPYTQYF
TRBJ1-1	NA	few	TRBV5-1	TGCGCCAGTTTTAGCCGGGAGAAGAACACTGAAGCTTTCTTT	CASFSREKNTEAFF
TRBJ1-1	NA	few	TRBV12-3/TRBV12-4	TGTGCCAGCAGCCCCCCACACCTGAACACTGAAGCTTTCTTT	CASSPPHLNTEAFF
TRBJ2-1	TRBD1	NA	TRBV6-1	TGTGCCAGCAGTGTTTACGGGACAGGGAGGAATGAGCAGTTCTTC	CASSVYGTGRNEQFF
TRBJ1-4	NA	few	TRBV20-1	TGCAGTGCTAGGAGGTACCGAAAACTGTTTTTT	CSARRYRKLFF
TRBJ2-5	NA	NA	TRBV24-1	TGTGCCGCCCAGAAATCTTGGGGCAAATCGGGACAAGAGACCCAGTACTTC	CAAQKSWGKSGQETQYF
TRBJ2-5	NA	few	TRBV4-2	TGTGCCAGCAGCCCGAATACGCACGAACAAGAGACCCAGTACTTC	CASSPNTHEQETQYF
TRBJ2-1	NA	NA	TRBV19	TGTGCCAGTACGGACCCCTTCTCCTACAATGAGCAGTTCTTC	CASTDPFSYNEQFF
TRBJ1-3	TRBD1	NA	TRBV4-1	TGCGCCAGCAGCCCTGGGACAGGGCCTTCCTCTGGAAACACCATATATTTT	CASSPGTGPSSGNTIYF
TRBJ1-5	NA	few	TRBV3-1	TGTGCCAGCAGCCTCCGTGAGGGGTCAGCCCAGCATTTT	CASSLREGSAQHF
TRBJ2-5	TRBD1	NA	TRBV20-1	TGCAGTGCTACGAGGGACAGCCCAACGGGAACCTTTCAAGAGACCCAGTACTTC	CSATRDSPTGTFQETQYF
TRBJ2-3	NA	NA	TRBV6-5	TGTGCCAGCAGTTACTCTGGCAGAGCCACAGATACGCAGTATTTT	CASSYSGRATDTQYF
TRBJ2-3	NA	NA	TRBV2	TGTGCCAGCAAGCTCACGGGAAGCACAGATACGCAGTATTTT	CASKLTGSTDTQYF